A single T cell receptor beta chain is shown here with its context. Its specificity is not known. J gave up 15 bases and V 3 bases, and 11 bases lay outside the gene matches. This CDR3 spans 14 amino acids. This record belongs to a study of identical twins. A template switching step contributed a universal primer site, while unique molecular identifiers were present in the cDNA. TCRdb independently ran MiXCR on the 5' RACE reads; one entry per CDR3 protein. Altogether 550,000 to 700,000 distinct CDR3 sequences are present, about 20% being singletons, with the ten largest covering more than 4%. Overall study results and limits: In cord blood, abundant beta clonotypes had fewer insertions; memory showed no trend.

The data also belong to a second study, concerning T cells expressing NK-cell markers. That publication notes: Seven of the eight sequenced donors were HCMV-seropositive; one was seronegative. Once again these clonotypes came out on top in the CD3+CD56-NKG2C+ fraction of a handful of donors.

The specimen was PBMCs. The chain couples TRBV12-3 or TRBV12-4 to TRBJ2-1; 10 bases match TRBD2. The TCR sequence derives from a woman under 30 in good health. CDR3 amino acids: CASSFQREGPLWFF. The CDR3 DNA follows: TGTGCCAGCAGTTTCCAGCGGGAGGGCCCCCTCTGGTTCTTC.